The source of this T cell receptor beta chain is a study of regulatory T cells in long-lasting Graves disease. Assembly of TCR beta libraries relied on iRepertoire HTBI primers together with Arm-PCR of CDR3 regions. TCRdb analysed the multiplex PCR reads with MiXCR anew, one entry per CDR3 protein. The table has fewer than 550,000 distinct CDR3 sequences, 20% to 25% seen once. Stated time point: persistent/refractory GD, antithyroid drugs over 5 years with positive TRAb. Following extraction of RNA from PBMCs, that RNA was used to make the TCR library. This clonotype occurred many times. The CDR3 is 14 residues long. Looked up from germline, CDR1 is MNHNY and CDR2 is SVGAGI (reference sequence). The V end lost 2 bases, the J end lost 3 bases, and 10 bases lay between the germline ends.

J is TRBJ1-1 and V is TRBV6-6; D unresolved. The source of this sequence is a female donor with Graves disease. The material was peripheral blood mononuclear cells (PBMCs), obtained when the disease was refractory, from a patient treated with antithyroid drugs. The CDR3 protein is CASSYAEPYTEAFF. CDR3 in DNA: TGTGCCAGCAGTTACGCGGAGCCATACACTGAAGCTTTCTTT.